A single sample is the source of the 14 T cell receptor beta chains below, sequenced in a study of naive and memory T cell subsets. Four PCR rounds used nested alpha and beta constant region primers plus the SP2 primer. Each CDR3 protein is one row after TCRdb ran MiXCR on the UMI-ligation and nested PCR reads. Altogether approximately 21,000 distinct CDR3 sequences are present, 5.5% to 7.5% being singletons, with the ten largest covering 6.2%. Treatment denoted: skin biopsy from PPD injection site in Mantoux-positive individual. The library had UMIs added by 3' ligation of an oligonucleotide to TCR cDNA. Material: skin, obtained from a tuberculin skin test site. These receptor sequences come from an adult in good health.

This chain connects TRBV5-4 to TRBJ2-3, with D unresolved. Deletions cut 0 bases from V and 0 bases from J, with 11 bases between. Germline CDR1 is SGHNT and CDR2 is YYREEE (reference sequence). The CDR3 is made up of 16 amino acids. This CDR3 reads CASSLAVGLSTDTQYF. The CDR3 DNA sequence: TGTGCCAGCAGCTTGGCCGTGGGTCTTAGCACAGATACGCAGTATTTT.

This clonotype was counted at least ten times. V is TRBV2 and J is TRBJ2-1; D gene uncertain. Germline V gene sequence: CDR1 SNHLY, CDR2 FYNNEI. The CDR3 is made up of 13 amino acids. V was cut by 5 bases and J by 10 bases, with 15 bases left in between. CDR3 sequence (DNA): TGTGCCAGCAGTCCAGATCCCCGCCGGGAGCAGTTCTTC. Amino acid sequence: CASSPDPRREQFF.

This clonotype has just a few counts. The CDR3 loop reads CASSRGTGGNTEAFF. The CDR3 coding sequence is TGTGCCAGCTCACGGGGGACAGGGGGGAACACTGAAGCTTTCTTT. The chain carries TRBV18 and TRBJ1-1, with 11 bases that match TRBD1. Germline V lookup: CDR1 KGHSH, CDR2 LQKENI. V was pared by 4 bases and J by 1 base, with 2 bases of the junction left unmatched. CDR3 length: 15 amino acids.

At least ten counts were recorded for this clonotype. The chain carries TRBV15 and TRBJ2-1; 7 nucleotides align to TRBD2. The CDR3 extends over 16 amino acids. The V and J ends lost 5 bases and 2 bases, in that order; junction bases with no gene match: 9. The germline CDR1 and CDR2 sequences are LNHNV and YYDKDF (reference sequence). The CDR3 coding sequence is TGTGCCACCAGCCCGGGGAGGGCCTTTACCTACAATGAGCAGTTCTTC. Translating it yields CATSPGRAFTYNEQFF.

This clonotype came up a few times. The CDR3 sequence: CASSQGLHLFF. The CDR3 bases are TGTGCCAGCAGCCAGGGACTGCATCTGTTTTTT. This chain uses TRBV6-5 with TRBJ1-4, with D possibly being TRBD1 (5 bases). The germline V and J ends were trimmed by 6 bases and 14 bases, with 13 bases remaining between them. Germline V gene sequence: CDR1 MNHEY, CDR2 SVGAGI. CDR3 length equals 11 residues.

This clonotype showed up just a few times. V is TRBV4-3 and J is TRBJ2-1, with TRBD2 matching 11 bases. V trimming: 3 bases; J trimming: 3 bases; junction bases outside the gene matches: 1. The CDR3 spans 15 residues. CDR1 is LGHNA, CDR2 YSLEER, per germline. CDR3 DNA: TGCGCCAGCAGCCACGGACTAGCGGGCTACAATGAGCAGTTCTTC. Encoded protein: CASSHGLAGYNEQFF.

Ten or more counts support this clonotype. The gene calls are TRBV28 and TRBJ1-2, with TRBD1 as a possible D gene (6 bases). This CDR3 spans 15 amino acids. Looked up from germline, CDR1 is MDHEN and CDR2 is SYDVKM. V lost 6 bases, J lost 7 bases, and 21 bases lay in between. CDR3 region: CASRPRGAFFSGYTF. CDR3 bases: TGTGCCAGCAGACCCCGGGGGGCCTTCTTCTCTGGCTACACCTTC.

Ten or more counts support this clonotype. The V and J genes are TRBV20-1 and TRBJ1-2; D may be TRBD1 (5 bases). The CDR3 contains 14 residues. CDR1 DFQATT and CDR2 SNEGSKA come from the germline V gene (reference sequence). V was trimmed by 6 bases and J by 4 bases, leaving 18 bases between them. The CDR3 DNA is TGCAGTGCAAAGCAGGGCGCGGGGGGCTATGGCTACACCTTC. Protein sequence: CSAKQGAGGYGYTF.

About this clonotype: A much bigger clone sits one base away, suggesting this may be a read error. The genes are TRBV5-1 and TRBJ2-1; TRBD2 aligns across 14 bases. This CDR3 contains 15 residues. Germline V gene lookup returns CDR1 SGHRS and CDR2 YFSETQ. The CDR3 loop reads CASSLEGTSGRERFF. Written as DNA, the CDR3 is TGCGCCAGCAGCTTGGAAGGGACTAGCGGGAGAGAGCGGTTCTTC.

This clonotype was picked up a small number of times. The V and J genes are TRBV3-1 and TRBJ2-3; 13 bases line up with TRBD2. Losses at the gene ends were 6 bases for V and 4 bases for J; bases not matched to a gene: 7. CDR1 and CDR2 (germline): LGHDT, YNNKEL (reference sequence). The CDR3 covers 16 residues. The CDR3 DNA follows: TGTGCCAGCAGGCCCTCCGGACTAGCGGGAGCAGATACGCAGTATTTT. Translation gives CASRPSGLAGADTQYF.

This clonotype was seen a few times. This chain joins TRBV6-1 and TRBJ2-7; D is perhaps TRBD1 or TRBD2 (5 bases each). Trimming removed 7 bases from V and 5 bases from J, with 18 bases in between. The germline V gene encodes CDR1 MNHNS and CDR2 SASEGT. CDR3 length: 14 residues. CDR3: CASTALEGRDEQYF. CDR3 bases: TGTGCCAGCACCGCACTTGAGGGGCGGGACGAGCAGTACTTC.

The chain couples TRBV7-9 to TRBJ1-2, with TRBD1 matching over 8 bases. Germline V gives CDR1 SEHNR, CDR2 FQNEAQ (reference sequence). This CDR3 comprises 17 residues. The junction had 12 bases not matched to a gene; V was cut back by 5 bases and J by 1 base. The CDR3 region has the DNA TGTGCCAGCAGCCCAAAAGAACGGACAGGGCGTAACTATGGCTACACCTTC. Translation gives CASSPKERTGRNYGYTF.

Ten or more counts support this clonotype. This rearrangement joins TRBV6-2 or TRBV6-3 to TRBJ2-1, with 10 bases lining up with TRBD2. Trimming took 2 bases from V and 2 from J; bases not matched to a gene: 3. Germline CDR1 reads MNHEY; CDR2 reads SVGEGT. The CDR3 extends over 16 amino acids. The CDR3 coding sequence is TGTGCCAGCAGTTACGGCGGGACTAGCGCCTACAATGAGCAGTTCTTC. The encoded protein is CASSYGGTSAYNEQFF.

This clonotype was counted at least ten times. The rearrangement links TRBV2 to TRBJ2-7, with 8 bases matching TRBD2. Losses at the gene ends were 0 bases for V and 3 bases for J; bases not matched to a gene: 7. CDR1 is SNHLY, CDR2 FYNNEI, per germline. The CDR3 length is 16 residues. The CDR3 is CASSEAGGTSGYEQYF. The CDR3 coding sequence is TGTGCCAGCAGTGAAGCCGGGGGAACTAGCGGCTACGAGCAGTACTTC.